This T cell receptor (beta chain) was sequenced for a study of blood T cell repertoires in COVID-19. About the study: Material from acute and convalescent COVID-19 was sourced from the United States, Italy and Spain. The analysed material was cDNA or gDNA that came from T cells, B-cell-depleted T cells, or PBMCs.

Profiling relied on immunoSEQ multiplex PCR, and the TCRdb table lists in-frame clones only, not all of them. The sample has roughly 300,000 clones, 65% to 90% seen once. The CDR3 extends over 15 amino acids. Germline CDR1 SGHRS, CDR2 YFSETQ. The V segment lost 1 base and the J segment 6 bases; nucleotides outside the gene matches: 4. The genes are TRBV5-1 and TRBJ2-2; the match to TRBD2 covers 9 bases. The receptor was isolated from a human donor in a cohort sampled during active COVID-19. The sequenced sample was peripheral blood. Here the CDR3 reads CASSLSSGASGELFF. CDR3 bases: TGCGCCAGCAGCTTGTCTAGCGGGGCGTCCGGGGAGCTGTTTTTT.